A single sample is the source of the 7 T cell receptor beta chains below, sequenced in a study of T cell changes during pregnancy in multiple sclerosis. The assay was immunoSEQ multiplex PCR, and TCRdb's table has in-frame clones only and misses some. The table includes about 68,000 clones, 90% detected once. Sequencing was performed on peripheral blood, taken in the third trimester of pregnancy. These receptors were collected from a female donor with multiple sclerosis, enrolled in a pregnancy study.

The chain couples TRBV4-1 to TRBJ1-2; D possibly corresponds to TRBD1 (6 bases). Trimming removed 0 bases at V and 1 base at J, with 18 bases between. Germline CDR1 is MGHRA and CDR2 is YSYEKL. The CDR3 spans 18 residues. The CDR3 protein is CASSQDPVTGRFNYGYTF. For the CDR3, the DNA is TGCGCCAGCAGCCAAGATCCAGTGACAGGAAGGTTTAACTATGGCTACACCTTC.

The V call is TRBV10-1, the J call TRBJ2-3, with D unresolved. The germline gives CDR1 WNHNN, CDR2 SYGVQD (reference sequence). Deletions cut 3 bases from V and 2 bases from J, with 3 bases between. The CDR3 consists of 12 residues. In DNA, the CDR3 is TGCGCCAGCAGTGAACTCACAGATACGCAGTATTTT. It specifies CASSELTDTQYF.

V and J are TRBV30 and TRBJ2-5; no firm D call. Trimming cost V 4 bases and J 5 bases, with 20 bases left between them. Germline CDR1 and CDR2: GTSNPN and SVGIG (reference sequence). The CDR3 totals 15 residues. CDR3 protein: CAWTATGQSQETQYF. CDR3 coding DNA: TGTGCCTGGACCGCAACTGGGCAGTCCCAGGAGACCCAGTACTTC.

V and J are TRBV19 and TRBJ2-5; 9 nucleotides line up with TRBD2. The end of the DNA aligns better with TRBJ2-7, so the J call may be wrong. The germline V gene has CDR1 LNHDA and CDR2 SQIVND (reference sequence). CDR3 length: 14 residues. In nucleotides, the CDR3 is TGTGCCAGTAGTATAGCTAGCGGGGCCTACGAGCAGTACTTC. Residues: CASSIASGAYEQYF.

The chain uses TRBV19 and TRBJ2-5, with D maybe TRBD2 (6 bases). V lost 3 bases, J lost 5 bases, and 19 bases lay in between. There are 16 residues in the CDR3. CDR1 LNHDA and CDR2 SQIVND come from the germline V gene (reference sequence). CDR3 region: CASSIKRMGGGETQYF. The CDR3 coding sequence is TGTGCCAGTAGTATTAAAAGGATGGGAGGCGGGGAGACCCAGTACTTC. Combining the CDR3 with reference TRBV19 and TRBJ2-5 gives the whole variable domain DGGITQSPKYLFRKEGQNVTLSCEQNLNHDAMYWYRQDPGQGLRLIYYSQIVNDFQKGDIAEGYSVSREKKESFPLTVTSAQKNPTAFYLCASSIKRMGGGETQYFGPGTRLLVL.

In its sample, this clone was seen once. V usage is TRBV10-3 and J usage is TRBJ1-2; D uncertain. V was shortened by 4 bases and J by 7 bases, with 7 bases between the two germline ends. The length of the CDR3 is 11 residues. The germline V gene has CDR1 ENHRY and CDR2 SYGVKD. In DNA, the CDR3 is TGTGCCATCAGTGCGGGGTCTGGCTACACCTTC. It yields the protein CAISAGSGYTF.

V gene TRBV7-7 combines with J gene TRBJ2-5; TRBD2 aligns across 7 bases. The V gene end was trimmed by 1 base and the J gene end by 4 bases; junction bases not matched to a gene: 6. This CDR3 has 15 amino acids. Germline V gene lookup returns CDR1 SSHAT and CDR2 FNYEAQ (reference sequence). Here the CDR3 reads CASSLVGGGRETQYF. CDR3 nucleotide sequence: TGTGCCAGCAGCTTAGTGGGCGGGGGAAGAGAGACCCAGTACTTC.